This T cell receptor (beta chain) is from a study of T cell repertoires in cytomegalovirus infection. Study-level points and caveats: HLA-C-restricted CMV-specific TCR beta clonotypes were dominant in the ex vivo response. The study identified carriers of CMV plus the relevant HLA from cumulative public TCR beta family frequency.

The junction had 12 bases not matched to a gene; V was cut back by 7 bases and J by 10 bases. From germline, CDR1 is LNHDA and CDR2 SQIVND (reference sequence). The CDR3 spans 14 residues. Note on this clonotype: Its target is unknown.

Via MiXCR, TCRdb re-called the reads, giving one row per CDR3 protein. The table lists approximately 500,000 distinct CDR3 sequences, 16% of them singletons, with about 24% in the top ten. The clonotype comes from a human donor in good health (CMV status not recorded). Some clones in this sample may be carry-over from other donors' samples. The material sequenced was CD8+ T cells from PBMCs. The chain uses TRBV19 and TRBJ1-5, with 8 bases aligning to TRBD1. Here the CDR3 reads CASIPRTGSRPQHF. CDR3 sequence (DNA): TGTGCCAGTATCCCCAGGACAGGGTCTCGTCCCCAGCATTTT.